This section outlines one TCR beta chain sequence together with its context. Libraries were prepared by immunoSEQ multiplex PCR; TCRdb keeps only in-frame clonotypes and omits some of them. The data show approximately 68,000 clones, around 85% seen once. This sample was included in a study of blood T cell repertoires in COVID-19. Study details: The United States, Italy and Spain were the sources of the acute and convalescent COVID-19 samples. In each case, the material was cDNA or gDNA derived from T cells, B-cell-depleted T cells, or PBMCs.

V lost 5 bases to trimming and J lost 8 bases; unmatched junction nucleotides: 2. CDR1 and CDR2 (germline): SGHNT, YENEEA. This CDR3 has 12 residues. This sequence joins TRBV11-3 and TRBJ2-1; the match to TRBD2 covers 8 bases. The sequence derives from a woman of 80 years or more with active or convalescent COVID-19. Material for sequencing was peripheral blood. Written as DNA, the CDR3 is TGTGCCAGCAGCCCTAGCGGGTATGAGCAGTTCTTC. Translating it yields CASSPSGYEQFF.